This entry features one TCR beta chain sequence. Its cognate antigen is unknown. The study ran its PCR with 60 Vbeta and 13 Jbeta primers. This table comes from immunoSEQ multiplex PCR, and its TCRdb copy is limited to in-frame clones, with some not included. Here the sample spans over 100,000 clones, roughly 74% being singletons. The data derive from a study of cytomegalovirus exposure and HLA in healthy donors. The CDR3 has 13 amino acids. Per germline, CDR1 SGHVS and CDR2 FNYEAQ. V was trimmed by 5 bases and J by 4 bases, leaving 11 bases between them. Study-level findings and limits: Per published accounts, TCR beta sequences correctly predicted the HLA-A and HLA-B alleles of most subjects. Earlier analysis looked at TCR beta V segments, and most were productive about 87% or about 30% of the time. In the analysis, some V segments, TRBV6-2 and TRBV6-3 included, were excluded as indistinguishable.

This TCR came from a woman in her twenties or thirties in good health and CMV-seronegative. The sequenced sample consisted of PBMCs. The J gene is TRBJ2-5, the V gene TRBV7-6, with unresolved D. The CDR3 protein is CASSRSGRETQYF. CDR3 DNA sequence: TGTGCCAGCAGCCGGAGTGGTAGAGAGACCCAGTACTTC. Full variable domain (rest looked up from reference TRBV7-6 and TRBJ2-5): GAGVSQSPRYKVTKRGQDVALRCDPISGHVSLYWYRQALGQGPEFLTYFNYEAQQDKSGLPNDRFSAERPEGSISTLTIQRTEQRDSAMYRCASSRSGRETQYFGPGTRLLVL.